This T cell receptor beta chain was profiled in a study of T-cell memory formation after mild COVID-19. About the study: For the most part, TCR clusters were specific to one donor. Whole-study findings and limits: Clones that contracted from day 15 to 85 had balanced CD4/CD8; later expanders were CD4+ biased. For contracting clones, CD4+ ones sat mainly in CM and EM, CD8+ in EMRA. For second-wave clones that peaked at day 37, SARS-CoV-2 specificity went unverified.

The CDR3 contains 15 residues. Germline assignment: CDR1 KGHSH and CDR2 LQKENI. Trimming took off 0 bases at V and 7 bases at J, with 15 bases between the two ends. TCRdb re-analysed the 5' RACE reads in MiXCR, keeping a single row per CDR3 protein. The sample contains 450,000 to 650,000 distinct CDR3 sequences, around 21% of which appear only once. This clonotype was observed a handful of times. The antigen is not known. This rearrangement joins TRBV18 to TRBJ1-1; TRBD1 might be the D (5 bases). Sequenced sample: PBMCs or a T cell subset sorted from them (not recorded which). This receptor was identified in an adult woman who had mild COVID-19 (a few samples of this study predate the infection). Cell type and time point are not known. In DNA, the CDR3 is TGTGCCAGCTCACCACCTGGGGGGTCTCGGAGTGAAGCTTTCTTT. It yields the protein CASSPPGGSRSEAFF.